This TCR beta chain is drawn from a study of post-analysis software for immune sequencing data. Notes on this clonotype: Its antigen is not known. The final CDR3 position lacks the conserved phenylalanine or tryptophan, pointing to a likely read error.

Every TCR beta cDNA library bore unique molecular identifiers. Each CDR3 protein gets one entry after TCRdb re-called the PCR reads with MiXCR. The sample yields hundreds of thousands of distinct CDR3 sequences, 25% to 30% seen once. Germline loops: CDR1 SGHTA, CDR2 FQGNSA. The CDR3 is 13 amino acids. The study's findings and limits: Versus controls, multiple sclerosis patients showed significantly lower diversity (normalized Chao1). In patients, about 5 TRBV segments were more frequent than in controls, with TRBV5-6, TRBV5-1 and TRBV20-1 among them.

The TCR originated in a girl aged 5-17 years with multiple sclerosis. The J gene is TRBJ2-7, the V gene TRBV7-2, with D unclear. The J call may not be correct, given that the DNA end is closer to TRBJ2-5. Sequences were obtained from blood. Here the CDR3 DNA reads TGTGCCAGCAGCTTAGATCTCCTTGAGACCCAGTACTGC. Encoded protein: CASSLDLLETQYC.